These 3 T cell receptor beta chains originate from one sample sequenced in a study of shared T cell receptors in the human thymus listed by TCRdb under 2021. Library prep was done by the immunoSEQ multiplex PCR assay. TCRdb took over this immuneACCESS table, retaining in-frame rearrangements with V and J assigned. Such tables are incomplete; in checked studies, under half of the missing clones stem from an unresolved V gene, and the remainder is unexplained. This sample is represented by 700,000 or so clones; roughly 88% of them were singletons. The ten largest clones represent over 0.008% of the sample. The sample also formed part of further work on human thymus T cells.

Sequencing used thymocytes. These TCRs come from a girl under two years old with a congenital heart defect. Donor details come from another sample of the same person, matched by shared clones.

The table lists this clone with a count of one. The chain combines TRBV4-2 with TRBJ2-7; possibly TRBD2 for D (6 bases). V was clipped by 2 bases and J by 1 base, with 18 bases between them. This CDR3 has 17 amino acids. CDR1 is LGHNA, CDR2 YNFKEQ, per germline. CDR3 loop: CASSQKPLGGVSYEQYF. CDR3 coding DNA: TGTGCCAGCAGCCAAAAGCCCCTTGGCGGGGTATCCTACGAGCAGTACTTC.

The rearrangement uses TRBV9 and TRBJ1-2; a possible D gene is TRBD1 (5 bases). This CDR3 has 15 residues. V was cut by 2 bases and J by 3 bases, with 14 bases left in between. Germline CDR1 SGDLS, CDR2 YYNGEE. CDR3 sequence: CASSVGGGADYGYTF. The CDR3 nucleotides are TGTGCCAGCAGCGTGGGGGGAGGGGCGGACTATGGCTACACCTTC.

V gene TRBV28 combines with J gene TRBJ1-6; perhaps TRBD1 as D (5 bases). CDR1 is MDHEN and CDR2 is SYDVKM in the germline V gene. The CDR3 consists of 15 residues. Trimming took off 6 bases at V and 12 bases at J, with 21 bases between the two ends. CDR3 bases: TGTGCCAGCAGGGCGAGCAGGGCGGAGATAATACCCCTCCACTTT. It is translated as CASRASRAEIIPLHF.